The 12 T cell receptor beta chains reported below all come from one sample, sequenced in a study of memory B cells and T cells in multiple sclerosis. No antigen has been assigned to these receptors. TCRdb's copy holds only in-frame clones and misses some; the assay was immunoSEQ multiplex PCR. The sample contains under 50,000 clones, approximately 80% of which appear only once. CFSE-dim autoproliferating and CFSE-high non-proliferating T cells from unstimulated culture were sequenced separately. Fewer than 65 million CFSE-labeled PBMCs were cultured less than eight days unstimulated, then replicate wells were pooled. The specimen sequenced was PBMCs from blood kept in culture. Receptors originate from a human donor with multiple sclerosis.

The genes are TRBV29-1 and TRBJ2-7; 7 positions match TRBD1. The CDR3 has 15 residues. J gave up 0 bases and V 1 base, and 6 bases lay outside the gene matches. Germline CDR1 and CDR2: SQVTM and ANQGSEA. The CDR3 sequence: CSVEATRDSSYEQYF. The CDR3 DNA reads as TGCAGCGTTGAAGCAACTAGGGACAGCTCCTACGAGCAGTACTTC.

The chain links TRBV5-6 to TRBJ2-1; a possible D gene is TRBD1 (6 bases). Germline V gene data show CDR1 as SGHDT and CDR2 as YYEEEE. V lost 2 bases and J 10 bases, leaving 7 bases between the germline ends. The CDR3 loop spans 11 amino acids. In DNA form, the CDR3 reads TGTGCCAGCAGCTTTGGGACAGAGCAGTTCTTC. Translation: CASSFGTEQFF.

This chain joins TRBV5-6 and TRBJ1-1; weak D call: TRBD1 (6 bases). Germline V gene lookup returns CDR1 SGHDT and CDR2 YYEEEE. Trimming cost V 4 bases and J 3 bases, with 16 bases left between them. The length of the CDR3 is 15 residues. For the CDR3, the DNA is TGTGCCAGCAGCGGGATAACAGGGTCGGACACTGAAGCTTTCTTT. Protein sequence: CASSGITGSDTEAFF.

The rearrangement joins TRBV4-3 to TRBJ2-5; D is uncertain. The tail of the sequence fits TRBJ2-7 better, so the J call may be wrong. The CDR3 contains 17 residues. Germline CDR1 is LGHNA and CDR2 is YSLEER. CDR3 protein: CASSQVYSATKGYEQYF. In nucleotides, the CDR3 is TGCGCCAGCAGCCAAGTGTATTCGGCGACGAAGGGTTACGAGCAGTACTTC.

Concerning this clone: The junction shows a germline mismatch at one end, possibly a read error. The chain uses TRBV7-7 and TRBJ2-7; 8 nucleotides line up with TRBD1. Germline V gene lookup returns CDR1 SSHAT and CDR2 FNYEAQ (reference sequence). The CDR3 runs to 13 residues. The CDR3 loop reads CASSRDRNYEQYF. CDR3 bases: TGTGCTAGCAGCCGGGACAGGAACTACGAGCAGTACTTC.

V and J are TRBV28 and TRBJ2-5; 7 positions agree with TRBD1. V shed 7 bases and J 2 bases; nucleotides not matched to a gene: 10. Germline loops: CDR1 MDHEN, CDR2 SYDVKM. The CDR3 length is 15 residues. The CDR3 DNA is TGTGCCAGCATGTCGACAGGGAGAGGTCAAGAGACCCAGTACTTC. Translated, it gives CASMSTGRGQETQYF.

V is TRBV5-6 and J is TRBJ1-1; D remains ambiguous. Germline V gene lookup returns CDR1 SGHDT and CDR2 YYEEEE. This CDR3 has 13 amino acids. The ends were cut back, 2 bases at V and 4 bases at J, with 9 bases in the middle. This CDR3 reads CASSFQSGTEAFF. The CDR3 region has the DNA TGTGCCAGCAGCTTCCAATCCGGCACTGAAGCTTTCTTT.

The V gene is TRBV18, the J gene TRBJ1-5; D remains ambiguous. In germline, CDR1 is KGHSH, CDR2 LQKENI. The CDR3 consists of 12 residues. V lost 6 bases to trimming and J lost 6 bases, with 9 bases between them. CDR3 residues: CASSQEGQPQHF. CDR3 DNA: TGTGCCAGCTCTCAAGAAGGTCAGCCCCAGCATTTT. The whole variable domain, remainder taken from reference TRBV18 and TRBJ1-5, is NAGVMQNPRHLVRRRGQEARLRCSPMKGHSHVYWYRQLPEEGLKFMVYLQKENIIDESGMPKERFSAEFPKEGPSILRIQQVVRGDSAAYFCASSQEGQPQHFGDGTRLSIL.

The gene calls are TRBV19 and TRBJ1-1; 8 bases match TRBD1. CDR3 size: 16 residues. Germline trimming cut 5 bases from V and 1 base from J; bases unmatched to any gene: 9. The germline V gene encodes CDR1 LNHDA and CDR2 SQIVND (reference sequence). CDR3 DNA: TGTGCCAGTAGTTTCGACCCCGGGACAGGGAACACTGAAGCTTTCTTT. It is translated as CASSFDPGTGNTEAFF.

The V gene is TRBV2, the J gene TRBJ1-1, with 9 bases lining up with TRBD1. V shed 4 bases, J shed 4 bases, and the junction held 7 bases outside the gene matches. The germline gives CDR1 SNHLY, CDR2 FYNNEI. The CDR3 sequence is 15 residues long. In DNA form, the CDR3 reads TGTGCCAGCAGTGCCTACAGGGGGCTTACCACTGAAGCTTTCTTT. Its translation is CASSAYRGLTTEAFF.

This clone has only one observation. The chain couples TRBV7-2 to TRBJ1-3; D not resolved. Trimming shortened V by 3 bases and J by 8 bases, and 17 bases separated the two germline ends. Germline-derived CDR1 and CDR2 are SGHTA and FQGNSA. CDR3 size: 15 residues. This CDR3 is CASSLRSEKPYTIYF. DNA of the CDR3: TGTGCCAGCAGCTTGCGGTCAGAAAAACCGTACACCATATATTTT.

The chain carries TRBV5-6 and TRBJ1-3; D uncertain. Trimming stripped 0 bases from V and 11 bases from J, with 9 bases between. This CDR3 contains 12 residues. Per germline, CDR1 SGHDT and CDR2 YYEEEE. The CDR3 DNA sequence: TGTGCCAGCAGCTTGGACAGCTCCGCCATATATTTT. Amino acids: CASSLDSSAIYF. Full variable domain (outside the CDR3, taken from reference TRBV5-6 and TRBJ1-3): DAGVTQSPTHLIKTRGQQVTLRCSPKSGHDTVSWYQQALGQGPQFIFQYYEEEERQRGNFPDRFSGHQFPNYSSELNVNALLLGDSALYLCASSLDSSAIYFGEGSWLTVV.